Below are 21 T cell receptor beta chains sequenced from a single sample in a study of graft-versus-host responses after intestinal transplantation. Their cognate antigens are unknown. Measured with immunoSEQ multiplex PCR; TCRdb has only the in-frame clones, and not every one. The sample records over 90,000 clones, 90% to 95% being singletons. Material: unstimulated CD8+ T cells sorted from spleen or lymph node cells, obtained before intestinal transplant. These receptors were obtained from a human donor who received an intestinal transplant.

This chain uses TRBV19 with TRBJ2-1; 9 nucleotides match TRBD1. The CDR3 runs 13 residues. In germline, CDR1 is LNHDA, CDR2 SQIVND (reference sequence). V was pared by 5 bases and J by 8 bases, with 4 bases of the junction left unmatched. The CDR3 region has the DNA TGTGCCAGTAGTGCCCGACAGGGGGATGAGCAGTTCTTC. Translating gives CASSARQGDEQFF.

This chain uses TRBV27 with TRBJ2-5, with 12 bases fitting TRBD2. The trim removed 5 bases at V and 3 bases at J, leaving 7 bases unmatched. The CDR3 has 16 residues. Germline V gene lookup returns CDR1 MNHEY and CDR2 SMNVEV (reference sequence). CDR3 in amino acids: CASSPLRTSGEETQYF. CDR3 nucleotides: TGTGCCAGCAGTCCCCTCCGGACTAGCGGGGAAGAGACCCAGTACTTC.

This chain uses TRBV4-2 with TRBJ1-4, with 9 bases lining up with TRBD1. The CDR3 loop spans 15 amino acids. The J segment lost 8 bases and the V segment lost 4 bases, leaving 8 bases of the junction unmatched. Looked up from germline, CDR1 is LGHNA and CDR2 is YNFKEQ. CDR3 bases: TGTGCCAGCAGCCCCTGGGACAGGGAAATCGAAAAACTGTTTTTT. This encodes CASSPWDREIEKLFF.

This clone was counted between two and nine times. The CDR3 protein is CASSRTDNYGYTF. DNA for the CDR3: TGTGCCAGCAGCCGCACAGATAACTATGGCTACACCTTC. The chain uses TRBV2 and TRBJ1-2, with D hard to call. CDR1 and CDR2 from the germline V gene are SNHLY and FYNNEI. This CDR3 spans 13 amino acids. Trimming took off 6 bases at V and 1 base at J, with 9 bases between the two ends.

The genes are TRBV14 and TRBJ2-4; tentatively, D is TRBD2 (6 bases). The CDR3 loop spans 14 amino acids. Trimming took 1 base from V and 6 from J, leaving 10 bases between them. Germline CDR1 SGHDN, CDR2 FVKESK. The DNA for the CDR3 is TGTGCCAGCAGCCAAGCTGGGACTCTAAACATTCAGTACTTC. This gives the protein CASSQAGTLNIQYF. Supplemented by reference TRBV14 and TRBJ2-4, the full variable domain reads EAGVTQFPSHSVIEKGQTVTLRCDPISGHDNLYWYRRVMGKEIKFLLHFVKESKQDESGMPNNRFLAERTGGTYSTLKVQPAELEDSGVYFCASSQAGTLNIQYFGAGTRLSVL.

This rearrangement joins TRBV9 to TRBJ2-2, with 8 bases matching TRBD2. CDR1 SGDLS and CDR2 YYNGEE come from the germline V gene. The V segment lost 4 bases and the J segment 6 bases; nucleotides outside the gene matches: 2. The CDR3 has 13 amino acids. In nucleotides, the CDR3 is TGTGCCAGCAGCTTTAGCGGGGCCGGGGAGCTGTTTTTT. Its translation: CASSFSGAGELFF.

The genes are TRBV6-4 and TRBJ1-6, with D possibly being TRBD1 (5 bases). Germline lookup yields CDR1 MRHNA and CDR2 SNTAGT. V lost 5 bases, J lost 6 bases, and 11 bases lay in between. The CDR3 covers 14 residues. The CDR3 coding sequence is TGTGCCAGCAGTCGTGACAGATTTAATTCACCCCTCCACTTT. As protein: CASSRDRFNSPLHF.

The V call is TRBV7-8, the J call TRBJ2-5, with D perhaps matching TRBD2 (6 bases). The CDR3 has 14 residues. Germline V gives CDR1 SGHVS, CDR2 FQNEAQ. The V gene lost 6 bases and the J gene lost 9 bases, with 20 bases spanning the gap. The CDR3 region has the DNA TGTGCCAGCAGTTCTACCTTCTCCAGGGAGGCCCAGTACTTC. This gives the protein CASSSTFSREAQYF.

The V call is TRBV6-6, the J call TRBJ1-1, with no clear D. Trimming removed 6 bases at V and 1 base at J, with 9 bases between. The germline V gene has CDR1 MNHNY and CDR2 SVGAGI (reference sequence). This CDR3 spans 13 amino acids. CDR3 nucleotide sequence: TGTGCCAGCAGGCCAACAGAGAACACTGAAGCTTTCTTT. Translating it yields CASRPTENTEAFF.

V is TRBV29-1 and J is TRBJ2-7; 10 bases agree with TRBD1. Trimming at V came to 1 base and at J to 3 bases, leaving 3 bases not matched to a gene. This CDR3 is built from 14 residues. Germline V gene data show CDR1 as SQVTM and CDR2 as ANQGSEA. CDR3 protein: CSVEVRDRGYEQYF. In DNA, the CDR3 is TGCAGCGTTGAAGTCCGGGACAGGGGCTACGAGCAGTACTTC.

This clone was observed a single time. This chain connects TRBV6-1 to TRBJ2-7; D ambiguous. Looked up from germline, CDR1 is MNHNS and CDR2 is SASEGT. The CDR3 is made up of 13 amino acids. With 7 bases removed from V and 4 bases from J, the gap between germline ends came to 14 bases. As DNA, the CDR3 is TGTGCCAGCATGGGCGTTTTATTGTACGAGCAGTACTTC. Amino acids: CASMGVLLYEQYF.

The rearrangement links TRBV27 to TRBJ1-1; D possibly corresponds to TRBD1 (5 bases). The CDR3 runs to 13 residues. Trimming stripped 4 bases from V and 7 bases from J, with 13 bases between. CDR1 is MNHEY, CDR2 SMNVEV, per germline (reference sequence). The CDR3 DNA follows: TGTGCCAGCAGTTCGCGTGGGGGGGTTGAAGCTTTCTTT. Its protein is CASSSRGGVEAFF.

As concerns this clone: Other DNA sequences of this sample code for an identical CDR3. The chain carries TRBV19 and TRBJ1-1; unclear D gene. The CDR3 sequence is 13 residues long. V lost 1 base and J lost 1, with 4 bases in between. Germline lookup yields CDR1 LNHDA and CDR2 SQIVND (reference sequence). CDR3 sequence (DNA): TGTGCCAGTAGTATAGGCGAGAACACTGAAGCTTTCTTT. Translated: CASSIGENTEAFF.

The rearrangement uses TRBV5-5 and TRBJ2-1, with a possible D match to TRBD2 (6 bases). V lost 4 bases to trimming and J lost 2 bases, with 10 bases between them. The CDR3 covers 14 residues. From germline, CDR1 is SGHKS and CDR2 YYEKEE (reference sequence). CDR3 DNA sequence: TGTGCCAGCAGCCCGGGACTCCCCTACAATGAGCAGTTCTTC. It is translated as CASSPGLPYNEQFF.

The chain combines TRBV7-9 with TRBJ2-7; weak D call: TRBD1 (6 bases). This CDR3 has 15 amino acids. V was clipped by 5 bases and J by 5 bases, with 19 bases between them. CDR1 and CDR2 (germline): SEHNR, FQNEAQ (reference sequence). CDR3 in DNA: TGTGCCAGCAGCACCAGACAGGACATGGACCACGAGCAGTACTTC. Translated: CASSTRQDMDHEQYF.

This clone was counted a few times. V gene TRBV6-5 combines with J gene TRBJ2-7; the match to TRBD1 covers 8 bases. V shed 5 bases, J shed 1 base, and the junction held 4 bases outside the gene matches. The CDR3 spans 14 residues. Germline V CDR1 and CDR2: MNHEY, SVGAGI. Here the CDR3 reads CASSPRTGSYEQYF. In DNA, the CDR3 is TGTGCCAGCAGTCCACGGACAGGGTCCTACGAGCAGTACTTC.

This chain links TRBV5-1 with TRBJ2-7, with D tentatively TRBD2 (5 bases). Germline CDR1 SGHRS, CDR2 YFSETQ. CDR3 length: 13 amino acids. V was clipped by 2 bases and J by 3 bases, with 9 bases between them. CDR3 DNA: TGCGCCAGCAGCTTAGCGGTAGGCTACGAGCAGTACTTC. Encoded protein: CASSLAVGYEQYF. The variable domain in full, with the rest retrieved from reference TRBV5-1 and TRBJ2-7, is KAGVTQTPRYLIKTRGQQVTLSCSPISGHRSVSWYQQTPGQGLQFLFEYFSETQRNKGNFPGRFSGRQFSNSRSEMNVSTLELGDSALYLCASSLAVGYEQYFGPGTRLTVT.

This clone was observed once. The V and J genes are TRBV20-1 and TRBJ1-1; D uncertain. The CDR3 is made up of 11 amino acids. With 6 bases removed from V and 8 bases from J, the gap between germline ends came to 13 bases. Germline V gene data show CDR1 as DFQATT and CDR2 as SNEGSKA (reference sequence). CDR3 DNA: TGCAGTGCCCACGAGGTGGCCGAAGCTTTCTTT. Its translation is CSAHEVAEAFF.

The chain is built from TRBV19 and TRBJ1-1; 9 bases are shared with TRBD1. The CDR3 length is 13 residues. V lost 5 bases and J lost 6; bases outside the gene matches: 4. The germline V gene has CDR1 LNHDA and CDR2 SQIVND (reference sequence). The CDR3 spells CASSQTGGAEAFF. The CDR3 DNA sequence: TGTGCCAGTAGTCAGACAGGGGGGGCTGAAGCTTTCTTT.

This chain links TRBV19 with TRBJ1-1; 10 bases line up with TRBD1. V gave up 3 bases and J gave up 2 bases; unmatched junction bases: 9. Germline V gives CDR1 LNHDA, CDR2 SQIVND (reference sequence). CDR3 length: 17 amino acids. Written as DNA, the CDR3 is TGTGCCAGTAGTATCCGGGACAGGGGCGCTAGAAACACTGAAGCTTTCTTT. This encodes CASSIRDRGARNTEAFF. Full variable domain (missing parts from reference TRBV19 and TRBJ1-1): DGGITQSPKYLFRKEGQNVTLSCEQNLNHDAMYWYRQDPGQGLRLIYYSQIVNDFQKGDIAEGYSVSREKKESFPLTVTSAQKNPTAFYLCASSIRDRGARNTEAFFGQGTRLTVV.

The chain combines TRBV2 with TRBJ2-1; 16 positions match TRBD2. CDR3 length equals 18 residues. Looked up from germline, CDR1 is SNHLY and CDR2 is FYNNEI. V was pared by 6 bases and J by 7 bases, with 12 bases of the junction left unmatched. CDR3 amino acids: CASSPPGTSGRGGNEQFF. The CDR3 DNA reads TGTGCCAGCAGCCCCCCCGGGACTAGCGGGAGGGGGGGGAATGAGCAGTTCTTC.